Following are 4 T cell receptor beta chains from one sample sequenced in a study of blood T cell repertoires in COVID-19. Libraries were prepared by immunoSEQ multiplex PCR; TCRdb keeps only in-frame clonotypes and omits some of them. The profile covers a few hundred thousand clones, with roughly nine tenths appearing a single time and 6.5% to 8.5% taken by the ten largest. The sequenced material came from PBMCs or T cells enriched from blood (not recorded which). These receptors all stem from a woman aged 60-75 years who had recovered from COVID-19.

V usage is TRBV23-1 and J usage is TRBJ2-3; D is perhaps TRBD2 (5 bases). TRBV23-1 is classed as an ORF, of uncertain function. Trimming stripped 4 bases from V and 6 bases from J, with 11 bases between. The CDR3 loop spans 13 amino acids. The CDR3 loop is CASSLNTGDTQYF. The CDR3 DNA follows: TGCGCCAGCAGTCTCAACACGGGGGATACGCAGTATTTT.

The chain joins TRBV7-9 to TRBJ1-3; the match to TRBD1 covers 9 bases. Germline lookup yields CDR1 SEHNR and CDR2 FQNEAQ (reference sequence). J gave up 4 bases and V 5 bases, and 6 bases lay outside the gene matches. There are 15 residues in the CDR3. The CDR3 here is CASSPPGTGGNTIYF. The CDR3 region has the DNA TGTGCCAGCAGCCCCCCCGGGACAGGGGGAAACACCATATATTTT.

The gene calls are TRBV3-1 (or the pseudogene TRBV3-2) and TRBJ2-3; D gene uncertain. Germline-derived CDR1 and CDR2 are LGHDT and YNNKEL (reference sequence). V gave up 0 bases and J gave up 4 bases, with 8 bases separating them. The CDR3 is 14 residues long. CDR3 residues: CASSQDSYSDTQYF. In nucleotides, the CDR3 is TGTGCCAGCAGCCAAGATTCGTATTCAGATACGCAGTATTTT.

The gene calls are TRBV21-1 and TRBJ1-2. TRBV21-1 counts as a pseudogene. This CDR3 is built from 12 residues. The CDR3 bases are TGTGCCAGCAGCAAAGCCGTGGCGGCTCGTACCTTC. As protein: CASSKAVAARTF.